Each of the 22 T cell receptor beta chains below was sequenced from the same sample in a study of T cell changes during pregnancy in multiple sclerosis. Repertoires were generated with immunoSEQ multiplex PCR, while TCRdb's copy carries only in-frame clones and drops some. This sample yields about 83,000 clones, of which about nine tenths are seen a single time; roughly 4% belongs to the top ten. This specimen consisted of PBMCs, obtained in the first trimester of pregnancy. The source is a female donor in good health, serving as a control in a pregnancy study. Some clones in this sample may be carry-over from other donors' samples.

The chain uses TRBV5-4 and TRBJ1-1, with a possible D match to TRBD1 (5 bases). This CDR3 region has 14 residues. With 4 bases removed from V and 6 bases from J, the gap between germline ends came to 16 bases. Germline values: CDR1 SGHNT, CDR2 YYREEE (reference sequence). CDR3 coding DNA: TGTGCCAGCAGCCAGCACCTCGTAGGGGCTGAAGCTTTCTTT. Translation gives CASSQHLVGAEAFF.

This clone was detected only a few times. The CDR3 DNA is TGCGCCAGCAGTCAGGACAGAAATCAGCCCCAGCATTTT. Protein product: CASSQDRNQPQHF. This chain joins TRBV5-1 and TRBJ1-5; weak D call: TRBD1 (6 bases). From germline, CDR1 is SGHRS and CDR2 YFSETQ. There are 13 residues in the CDR3. V lost 5 bases, J lost 4 bases, and 10 bases lay in between.

The J gene is TRBJ2-1, the V gene TRBV6-5; 7 bases fit TRBD2. The V gene's germline CDR1 is MNHEY and CDR2 SVGAGI. There are 13 residues in the CDR3. With 5 bases clipped from V and 6 bases from J, the junction kept 4 bases outside the gene matches. CDR3 protein: CASSTTSPNEQFF. CDR3 nucleotides: TGTGCCAGCAGTACGACTAGCCCCAATGAGCAGTTCTTC.

The chain links TRBV27 to TRBJ2-7, with D possibly being TRBD1 (5 bases). Germline V gene lookup returns CDR1 MNHEY and CDR2 SMNVEV (reference sequence). Trimming removed 3 bases from V and 5 bases from J, with 14 bases in between. The CDR3 covers 14 residues. The CDR3 reads CASSFLGHDDEQYF. In DNA, the CDR3 is TGTGCCAGCAGTTTCCTCGGACACGATGACGAGCAGTACTTC.

The V and J genes are TRBV7-9 and TRBJ2-7; 7 bases match TRBD1. CDR1 and CDR2 (germline): SEHNR, FQNEAQ (reference sequence). After removal of 5 bases from V and 2 bases from J, the junction contained 3 bases not matched to a gene. This CDR3 contains 13 residues. The CDR3 nucleotides are TGTGCCAGCAGCGCCGGGACAGCCTACGAGCAGTACTTC. Translating it yields CASSAGTAYEQYF.

V gene TRBV5-1 combines with J gene TRBJ2-1; possible D gene TRBD1, 5 bases. Looked up from germline, CDR1 is SGHRS and CDR2 is YFSETQ. Trimming removed 0 bases from V and 7 bases from J, with 11 bases in between. There are 14 residues in the CDR3. The CDR3 loop reads CASSLGPQGNEQFF. The CDR3 bases are TGCGCCAGCAGCTTGGGACCTCAGGGAAATGAGCAGTTCTTC.

This chain links TRBV7-8 with TRBJ2-1; 7 bases are shared with TRBD1. The V gene's germline CDR1 is SGHVS and CDR2 FQNEAQ. The CDR3 is 13 residues long. V lost 5 bases, J lost 5 bases, and 3 bases stayed unmatched. The CDR3 protein is CASSRQGDNEQFF. The DNA of the CDR3 is TGTGCCAGCAGCCGTCAGGGGGACAATGAGCAGTTCTTC.

This clone was seen just once. The CDR3 bases are TGTGCCAGCAGCCCCGGGGGGTCAATCTCCTACGAGCAGTACTTC. It is translated as CASSPGGSISYEQYF. The genes are TRBV6-5 and TRBJ2-7; TRBD2 matches at 7 bases. Germline V gene sequence: CDR1 MNHEY, CDR2 SVGAGI. The CDR3 covers 15 residues. V was pared by 6 bases and J by 0 bases, with 8 bases of the junction left unmatched.

J is TRBJ1-1 and V is TRBV5-1; perhaps TRBD1 as D (5 bases). The V and J ends lost 2 bases and 1 base respectively, with 18 bases between them. CDR3 length: 17 amino acids. In germline, CDR1 is SGHRS, CDR2 YFSETQ. The CDR3 nucleotides read TGCGCCAGCAGCTTCGCTACAGGAGCCATACCGAACACTGAAGCTTTCTTT. This gives the protein CASSFATGAIPNTEAFF.

The rearrangement uses TRBV2 and TRBJ1-5, with D unresolved. There are 13 residues in the CDR3. Germline-derived CDR1 and CDR2 are SNHLY and FYNNEI. V was pared by 0 bases and J by 9 bases, with 9 bases between. The CDR3 is CASSEAAVTPQHF. CDR3 in DNA: TGTGCCAGCAGTGAAGCCGCGGTCACGCCCCAGCATTTT.

The chain is built from TRBV9 and TRBJ1-6, with 7 bases identical to TRBD1. Trimming cost V 7 bases and J 6 bases; bases outside gene matches: 7. CDR3 length: 14 residues. CDR1 SGDLS and CDR2 YYNGEE come from the germline V gene. CDR3 in DNA: TGTGCCAGCCAGCCGGACAGGATTAATTCACCCCTCCACTTT. This gives the protein CASQPDRINSPLHF.

A single count supports this clone. DNA for the CDR3: TGTGCCAGCAGCTTAGTAGTCCCGGGGGAGACCCAGTACTTC. Amino acids: CASSLVVPGETQYF. V and J are TRBV7-2 and TRBJ2-5, with D possibly being TRBD2 (5 bases). The CDR3 is 14 residues long. V was cut by 1 base and J by 5 bases, with 11 bases left in between. The germline gives CDR1 SGHTA, CDR2 FQGNSA.

This clone was seen a handful of times. This sequence joins TRBV10-2 and TRBJ2-7, with D possibly matching TRBD2 (6 bases). V lost 7 bases, J lost 6 bases, and 19 bases lay in between. Germline CDR1 and CDR2: WSHSY and SAAADI. The CDR3 length is 14 residues. The CDR3 coding sequence is TGCGCCAGCATTGCCGGAGGGGATCTAGGCGAGCAGTACTTC. Residues: CASIAGGDLGEQYF.

The chain employs TRBV7-9 and TRBJ2-5; 8 nucleotides align to TRBD2. CDR1 and CDR2 (germline): SEHNR, FQNEAQ (reference sequence). The CDR3 spans 16 residues. J was trimmed by 4 bases and V by 4 bases; bases with no gene match: 11. The DNA of the CDR3 is TGTGCCAGCAGCTCCCCCCAACACGGGAGGGGAGAGACCCAGTACTTC. Amino acid sequence: CASSSPQHGRGETQYF.

The rearrangement joins TRBV5-4 to TRBJ1-2; weak D call: TRBD1 (6 bases). CDR1 and CDR2 (germline): SGHNT, YYREEE (reference sequence). The germline V and J ends were trimmed by 6 bases and 2 bases, with 20 bases remaining between them. The CDR3 loop spans 16 amino acids. CDR3: CASTPASTGINYGYTF. CDR3 DNA sequence: TGTGCCAGCACCCCAGCTTCGACAGGTATCAACTATGGCTACACCTTC.

This chain joins TRBV4-2 and TRBJ1-1; 7 bases fit TRBD1. The CDR3 spans 16 residues. V dropped 4 bases and J dropped 3; count of bases not matched to a gene: 11. Germline V gene data show CDR1 as LGHNA and CDR2 as YNFKEQ. The CDR3 DNA is TGTGCCAGCAGCCTCCAGGTAGGGGGCGAGGACACTGAAGCTTTCTTT. Translating gives CASSLQVGGEDTEAFF.

The CDR3 region is CASSFGIPDTQYF. The CDR3 DNA is TGTGCCAGCAGCTTCGGGATCCCAGATACGCAGTATTTT. The chain carries TRBV11-2 and TRBJ2-3, with D perhaps TRBD2 (5 bases). Per the germline V gene, CDR1 is SGHAT and CDR2 is FQNNGV. The CDR3 extends over 13 amino acids. The germline V and J ends were trimmed by 3 bases and 4 bases, with 8 bases remaining between them. The entire variable domain, with the rest obtained from reference TRBV11-2 and TRBJ2-3, is as follows: EAGVAQSPRYKIIEKRQSVAFWCNPISGHATLYWYQQILGQGPKLLIQFQNNGVVDDSQLPKDRFSAERLKGVDSTLKIQPAKLEDSAVYLCASSFGIPDTQYFGPGTRLTVL.

The chain is built from TRBV28 and TRBJ1-2, with TRBD1 matching over 9 bases. After removal of 5 bases from V and 8 bases from J, the junction contained 15 bases not matched to a gene. The CDR3 runs 16 residues. CDR1 and CDR2 (germline): MDHEN, SYDVKM. The CDR3 here is CASSPPGQGRVGGYTF. The CDR3 DNA sequence: TGTGCCAGCAGTCCTCCGGGACAGGGACGAGTCGGCGGCTACACCTTC.

The chain combines TRBV4-3 with TRBJ1-4; D is unclear. V lost 0 bases, J lost 4 bases, and 9 bases lay in between. Germline CDR1 LGHNA, CDR2 YSLEER. The CDR3 is 15 residues long. The CDR3 coding sequence is TGCGCCAGCAGCCAAGATATGGCCCTTAATGAAAAACTGTTTTTT. Its protein product is CASSQDMALNEKLFF.

CDR3 nucleotides: TGTGCCAGTAGTATGGGGCCTAGCGGGGGGGCCCCCGGGGAGCTGTTTTTT. Its translation is CASSMGPSGGAPGELFF. The chain carries TRBV19 and TRBJ2-2, with TRBD2 matching over 12 bases. This CDR3 spans 17 amino acids. The V gene end was trimmed by 3 bases and the J gene end by 6 bases; junction bases not matched to a gene: 8. CDR1 and CDR2 (germline): LNHDA, SQIVND (reference sequence). Complete variable domain (other parts from reference TRBV19 and TRBJ2-2): DGGITQSPKYLFRKEGQNVTLSCEQNLNHDAMYWYRQDPGQGLRLIYYSQIVNDFQKGDIAEGYSVSREKKESFPLTVTSAQKNPTAFYLCASSMGPSGGAPGELFFGEGSRLTVL.

The V call is TRBV28, the J call TRBJ2-7, with D possibly matching TRBD2 (6 bases). The V end was cut by 3 bases, the J end by 4 bases, with 22 bases between. The CDR3 consists of 17 residues. Germline-derived CDR1 and CDR2 are MDHEN and SYDVKM. CDR3 coding DNA: TGTGCCAGCAGTTTGAGGTTGGACCGGGACTTTGCTTACGAGCAGTACTTC. It codes for CASSLRLDRDFAYEQYF.

The genes are TRBV12-5 and TRBJ2-3; D may be TRBD2 (5 bases). CDR1 LGHNT and CDR2 FRNRAP come from the germline V gene. V lost 2 bases and J lost 3, with 9 bases in between. The CDR3 extends over 14 amino acids. CDR3 sequence (DNA): TGTGCTAGTGGTTTGCCCGGGATAACAGATACGCAGTATTTT. Its protein product is CASGLPGITDTQYF.